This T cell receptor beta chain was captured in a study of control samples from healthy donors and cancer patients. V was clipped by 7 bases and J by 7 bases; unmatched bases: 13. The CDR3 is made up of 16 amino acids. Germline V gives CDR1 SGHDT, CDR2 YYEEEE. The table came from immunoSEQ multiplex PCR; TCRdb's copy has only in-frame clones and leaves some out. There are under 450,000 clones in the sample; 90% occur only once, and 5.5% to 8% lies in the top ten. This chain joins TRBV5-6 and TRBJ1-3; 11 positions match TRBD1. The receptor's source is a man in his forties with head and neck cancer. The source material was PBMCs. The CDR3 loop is CASGSLSGQGANTIYF. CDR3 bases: TGTGCCAGCGGCTCCCTGAGCGGACAGGGGGCGAACACCATATATTTT.